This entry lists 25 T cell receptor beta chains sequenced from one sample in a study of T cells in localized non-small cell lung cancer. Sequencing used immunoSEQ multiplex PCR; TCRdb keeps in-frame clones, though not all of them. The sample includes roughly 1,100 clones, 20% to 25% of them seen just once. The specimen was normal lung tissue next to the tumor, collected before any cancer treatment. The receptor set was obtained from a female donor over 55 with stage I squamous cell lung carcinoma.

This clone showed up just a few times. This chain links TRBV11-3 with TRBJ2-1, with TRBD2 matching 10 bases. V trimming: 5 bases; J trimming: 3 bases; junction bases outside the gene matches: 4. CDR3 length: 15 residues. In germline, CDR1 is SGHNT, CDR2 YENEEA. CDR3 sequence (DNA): TGTGCCAGCAGCATCCGGACTAGCGGCTACAATGAGCAGTTCTTC. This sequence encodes CASSIRTSGYNEQFF. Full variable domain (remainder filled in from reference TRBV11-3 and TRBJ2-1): EAGVVQSPRYKIIEKKQPVAFWCNPISGHNTLYWYLQNLGQGPELLIRYENEEAVDDSQLPKDRFSAERLKGVDSTLKIQPAELGDSAVYLCASSIRTSGYNEQFFGPGTRLTVL.

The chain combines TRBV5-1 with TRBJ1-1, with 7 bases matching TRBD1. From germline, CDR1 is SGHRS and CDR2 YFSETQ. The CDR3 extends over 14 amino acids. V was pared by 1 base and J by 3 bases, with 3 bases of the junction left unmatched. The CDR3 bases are TGCGCCAGCAGCTTGTCAGGGGGGCACACTGAAGCTTTCTTT. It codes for CASSLSGGHTEAFF.

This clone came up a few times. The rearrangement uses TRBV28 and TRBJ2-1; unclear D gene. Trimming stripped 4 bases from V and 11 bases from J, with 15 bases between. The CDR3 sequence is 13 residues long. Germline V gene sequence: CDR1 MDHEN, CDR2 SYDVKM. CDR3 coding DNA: TGTGCCAGCAGTTCCTCCTTAGCCATTAAGCAGTTCTTC. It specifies CASSSSLAIKQFF.

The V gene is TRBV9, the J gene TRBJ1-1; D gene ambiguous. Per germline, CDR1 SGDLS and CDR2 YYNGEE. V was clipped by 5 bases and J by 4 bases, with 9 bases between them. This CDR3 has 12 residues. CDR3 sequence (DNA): TGTGCCAGCAGTGGGGAAGGCACTGAAGCTTTCTTT. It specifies CASSGEGTEAFF. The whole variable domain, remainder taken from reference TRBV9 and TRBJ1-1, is DSGVTQTPKHLITATGQRVTLRCSPRSGDLSVYWYQQSLDQGLQFLIQYYNGEERAKGNILERFSAQQFPDLHSELNLSSLELGDSALYFCASSGEGTEAFFGQGTRLTVV.

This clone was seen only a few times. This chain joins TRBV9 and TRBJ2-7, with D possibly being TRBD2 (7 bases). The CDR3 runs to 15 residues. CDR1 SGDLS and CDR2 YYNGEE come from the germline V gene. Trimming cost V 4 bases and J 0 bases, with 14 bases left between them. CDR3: CASSPTGGGSYEQYF. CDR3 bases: TGTGCCAGCAGCCCGACAGGCGGGGGCTCCTACGAGCAGTACTTC.

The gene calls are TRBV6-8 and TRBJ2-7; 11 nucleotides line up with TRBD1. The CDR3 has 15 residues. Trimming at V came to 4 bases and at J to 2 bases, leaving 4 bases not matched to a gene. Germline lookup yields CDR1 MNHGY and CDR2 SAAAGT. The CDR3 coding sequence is TGTGCCAGCAGTTCGCCGGGACAGGGGGCCTACGAGCAGTACTTC. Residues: CASSSPGQGAYEQYF.

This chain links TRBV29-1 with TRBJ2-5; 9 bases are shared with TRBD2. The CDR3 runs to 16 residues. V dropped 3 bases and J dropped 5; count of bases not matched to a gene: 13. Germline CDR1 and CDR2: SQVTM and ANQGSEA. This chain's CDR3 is CSVDGALAGEWETQYF. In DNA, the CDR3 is TGCAGCGTTGATGGGGCCTTAGCGGGAGAGTGGGAGACCCAGTACTTC.

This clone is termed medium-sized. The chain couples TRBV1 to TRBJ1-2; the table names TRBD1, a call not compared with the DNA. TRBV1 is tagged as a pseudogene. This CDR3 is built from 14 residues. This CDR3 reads CASSQDRLTGGYTF. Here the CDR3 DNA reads TGCGCCAGCAGCCAAGATAGGCTCACAGGAGGCTACACCTTC.

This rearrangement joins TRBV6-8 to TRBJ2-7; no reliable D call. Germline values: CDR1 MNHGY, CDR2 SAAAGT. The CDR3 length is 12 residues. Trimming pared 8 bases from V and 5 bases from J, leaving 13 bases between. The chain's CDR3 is CASWGIGDEQYF. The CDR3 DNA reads TGTGCCAGCTGGGGAATCGGCGACGAGCAGTACTTC.

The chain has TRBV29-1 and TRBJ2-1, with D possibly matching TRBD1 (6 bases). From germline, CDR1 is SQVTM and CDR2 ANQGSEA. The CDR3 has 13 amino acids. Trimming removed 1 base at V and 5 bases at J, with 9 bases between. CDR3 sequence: CSVEGTANNEQFF. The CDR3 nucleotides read TGCAGCGTTGAAGGGACAGCCAACAATGAGCAGTTCTTC.

CDR3 nucleotide sequence: TGTGCCAGTAGTACCCGGGACAGGGGCCTTCTAACCTTC. It yields the protein CASSTRDRGLLTF. The chain couples TRBV19 to TRBJ1-2, with 10 bases that match TRBD1. This CDR3 is built from 13 residues. The germline gives CDR1 LNHDA, CDR2 SQIVND (reference sequence). V lost 4 bases to trimming and J lost 14 bases; unmatched junction nucleotides: 10.

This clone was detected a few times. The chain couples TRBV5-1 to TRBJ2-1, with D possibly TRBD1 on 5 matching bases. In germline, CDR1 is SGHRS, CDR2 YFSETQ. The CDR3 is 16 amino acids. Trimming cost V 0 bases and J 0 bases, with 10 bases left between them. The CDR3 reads CASSLEGETSYNEQFF. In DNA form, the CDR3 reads TGCGCCAGCAGCTTGGAAGGGGAAACCTCCTACAATGAGCAGTTCTTC.

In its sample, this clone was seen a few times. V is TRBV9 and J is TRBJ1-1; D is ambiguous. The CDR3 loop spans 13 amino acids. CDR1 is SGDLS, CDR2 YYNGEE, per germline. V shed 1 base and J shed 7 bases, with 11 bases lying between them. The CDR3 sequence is CASSVRRDGEAFF. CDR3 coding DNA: TGTGCCAGCAGCGTACGCCGCGACGGTGAAGCTTTCTTT.

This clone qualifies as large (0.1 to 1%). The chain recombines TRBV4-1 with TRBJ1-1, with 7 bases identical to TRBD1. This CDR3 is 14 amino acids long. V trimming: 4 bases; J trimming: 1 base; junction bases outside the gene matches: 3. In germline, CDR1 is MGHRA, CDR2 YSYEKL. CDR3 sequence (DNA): TGCGCCAGCAGCCCCCGACAGGGGAACACTGAAGCTTTCTTT. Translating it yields CASSPRQGNTEAFF.

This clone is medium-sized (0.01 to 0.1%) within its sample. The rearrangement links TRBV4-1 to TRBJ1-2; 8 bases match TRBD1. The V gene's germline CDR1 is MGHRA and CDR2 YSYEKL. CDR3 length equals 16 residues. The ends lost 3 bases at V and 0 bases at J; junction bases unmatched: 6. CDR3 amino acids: CASSQVDRGANYGYTF. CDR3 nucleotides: TGCGCCAGCAGCCAGGTAGACAGGGGAGCTAACTATGGCTACACCTTC.

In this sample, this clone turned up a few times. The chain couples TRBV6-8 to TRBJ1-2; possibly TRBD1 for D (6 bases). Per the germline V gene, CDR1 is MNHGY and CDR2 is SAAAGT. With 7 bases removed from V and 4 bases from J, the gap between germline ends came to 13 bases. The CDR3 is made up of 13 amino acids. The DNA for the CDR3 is TGTGCCAGCATAAGGGACAAAAGCTATGGCTACACCTTC. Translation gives CASIRDKSYGYTF.

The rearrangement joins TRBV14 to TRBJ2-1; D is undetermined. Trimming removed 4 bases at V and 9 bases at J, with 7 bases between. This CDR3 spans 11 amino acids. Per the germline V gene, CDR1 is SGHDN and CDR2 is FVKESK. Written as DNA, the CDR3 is TGTGCCAGCAGCCTGGACGCTGAGCAGTTCTTC. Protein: CASSLDAEQFF.

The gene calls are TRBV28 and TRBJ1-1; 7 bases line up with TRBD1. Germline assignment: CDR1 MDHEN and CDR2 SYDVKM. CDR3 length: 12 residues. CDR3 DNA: TGTGTCGTAACAGGGGAGAACACTGAAGCTTTCTTT. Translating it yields CVVTGENTEAFF.

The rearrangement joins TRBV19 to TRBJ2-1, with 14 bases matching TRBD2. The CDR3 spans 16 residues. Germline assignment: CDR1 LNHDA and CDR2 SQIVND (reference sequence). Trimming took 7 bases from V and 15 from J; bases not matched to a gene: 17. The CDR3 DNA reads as TGTGCCAGTAAGGAGAATCCCGGGACTAGCGGGAGCGGTATGTTCTTC. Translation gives CASKENPGTSGSGMFF.

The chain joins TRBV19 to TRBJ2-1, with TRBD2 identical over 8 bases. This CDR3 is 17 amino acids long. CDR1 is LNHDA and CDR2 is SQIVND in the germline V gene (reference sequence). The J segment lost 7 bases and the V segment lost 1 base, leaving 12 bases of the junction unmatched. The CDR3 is CASSIGRLRAGVNEQFF. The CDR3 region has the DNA TGTGCCAGTAGTATAGGCAGGCTCAGAGCGGGAGTAAATGAGCAGTTCTTC.

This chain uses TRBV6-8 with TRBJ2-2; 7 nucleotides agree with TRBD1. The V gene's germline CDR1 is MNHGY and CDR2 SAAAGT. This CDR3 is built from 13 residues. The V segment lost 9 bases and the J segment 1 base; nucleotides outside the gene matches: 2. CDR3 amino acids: CASRQGNTGELFF. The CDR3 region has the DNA TGTGCCAGTAGACAGGGGAACACCGGGGAGCTGTTTTTT.

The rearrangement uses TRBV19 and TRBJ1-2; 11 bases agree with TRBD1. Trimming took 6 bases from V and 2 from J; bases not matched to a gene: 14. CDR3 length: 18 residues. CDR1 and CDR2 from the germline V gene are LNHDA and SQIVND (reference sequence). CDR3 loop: CASRSKGQGASINYGYTF. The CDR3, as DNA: TGTGCCAGTAGATCCAAAGGACAGGGGGCGTCTATAAACTATGGCTACACCTTC.

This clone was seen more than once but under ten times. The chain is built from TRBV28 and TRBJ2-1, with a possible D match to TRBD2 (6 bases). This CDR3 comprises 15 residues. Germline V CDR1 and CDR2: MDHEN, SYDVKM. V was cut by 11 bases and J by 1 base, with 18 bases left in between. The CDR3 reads CACLGAGMSYNEQFF. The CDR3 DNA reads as TGTGCCTGTTTGGGTGCGGGGATGTCCTACAATGAGCAGTTCTTC.

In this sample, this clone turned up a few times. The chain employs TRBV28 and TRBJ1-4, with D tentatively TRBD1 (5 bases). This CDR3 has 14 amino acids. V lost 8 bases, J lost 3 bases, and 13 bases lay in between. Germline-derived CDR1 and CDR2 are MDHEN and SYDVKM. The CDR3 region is CASHFGGSNEKLFF. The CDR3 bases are TGTGCCAGCCACTTTGGGGGGTCTAATGAAAAACTGTTTTTT. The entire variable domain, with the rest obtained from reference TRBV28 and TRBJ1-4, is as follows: DVKVTQSSRYLVKRTGEKVFLECVQDMDHENMFWYRQDPGLGLRLIYFSYDVKMKEKGDIPEGYSVSREKKERFSLILESASTNQTSMYLCASHFGGSNEKLFFGSGTQLSVL.

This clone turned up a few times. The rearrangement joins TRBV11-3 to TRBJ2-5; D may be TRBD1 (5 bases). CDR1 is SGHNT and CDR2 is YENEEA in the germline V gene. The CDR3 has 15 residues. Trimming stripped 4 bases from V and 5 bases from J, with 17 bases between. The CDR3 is CASSSSFQGTETQYF. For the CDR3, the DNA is TGTGCCAGCAGCTCCTCCTTCCAGGGTACCGAGACCCAGTACTTC. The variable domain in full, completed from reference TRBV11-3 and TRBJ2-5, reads EAGVVQSPRYKIIEKKQPVAFWCNPISGHNTLYWYLQNLGQGPELLIRYENEEAVDDSQLPKDRFSAERLKGVDSTLKIQPAELGDSAVYLCASSSSFQGTETQYFGPGTRLLVL.